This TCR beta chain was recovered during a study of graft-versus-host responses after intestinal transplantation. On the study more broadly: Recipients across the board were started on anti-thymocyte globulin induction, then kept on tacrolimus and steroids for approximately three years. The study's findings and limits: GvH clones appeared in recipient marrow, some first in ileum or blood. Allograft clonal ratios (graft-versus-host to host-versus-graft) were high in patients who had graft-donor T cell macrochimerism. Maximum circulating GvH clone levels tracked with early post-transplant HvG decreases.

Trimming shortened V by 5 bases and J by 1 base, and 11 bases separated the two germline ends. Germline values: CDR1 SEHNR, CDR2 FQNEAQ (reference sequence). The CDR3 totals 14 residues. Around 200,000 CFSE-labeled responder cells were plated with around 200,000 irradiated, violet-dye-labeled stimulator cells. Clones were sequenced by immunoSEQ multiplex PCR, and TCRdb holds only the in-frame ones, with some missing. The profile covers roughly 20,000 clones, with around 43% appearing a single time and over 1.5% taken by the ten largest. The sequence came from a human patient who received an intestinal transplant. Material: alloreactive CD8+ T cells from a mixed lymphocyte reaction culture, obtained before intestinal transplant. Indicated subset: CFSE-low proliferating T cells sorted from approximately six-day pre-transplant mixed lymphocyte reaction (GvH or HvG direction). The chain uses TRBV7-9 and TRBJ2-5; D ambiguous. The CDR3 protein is CASSPKSRQETQYF. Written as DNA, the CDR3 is TGTGCCAGCAGCCCCAAATCCCGCCAAGAGACCCAGTACTTC.